Listed here are 21 T cell receptor beta chains from one sample, sequenced in a study of early T cells in non-severe SARS-CoV-2 infection. TCRdb re-called the 5' RACE reads through MiXCR, storing one row per CDR3 protein. The top ten clones hold around 4.7% of a sample with about 60,000 distinct CDR3 sequences, roughly an eighth of them seen once. Sequencing was carried out using whole blood. These receptors all stem from an adult who was a healthcare worker with PCR-confirmed SARS-CoV-2 infection or an uninfected control (not recorded which).

This chain links TRBV5-1 with TRBJ2-7; 12 bases match TRBD2. CDR1 is SGHRS, CDR2 YFSETQ, per germline. Trimming removed 7 bases from V and 5 bases from J; junction bases left unmatched: 10. The CDR3 length is 15 residues. The CDR3 region has the DNA TGCGCCAGCCGATACGGGACTAGCGGGTCCAACGAGCAGTACTTC. It translates to CASRYGTSGSNEQYF.

This clonotype counts as medium-sized (0.01 to 0.1%). This chain links TRBV20-1 with TRBJ2-5; 10 nucleotides match TRBD2. The trim removed 2 bases at V and 5 bases at J, leaving 11 bases unmatched. Germline CDR1 reads DFQATT; CDR2 reads SNEGSKA (reference sequence). This CDR3 has 16 amino acids. The CDR3 is CSARTSGAIDWETQYF. CDR3 coding DNA: TGCAGTGCTAGAACTAGCGGGGCCATCGACTGGGAGACCCAGTACTTC.

This clonotype was observed many times. The chain recombines TRBV12-3 or TRBV12-4 with TRBJ1-3; D is ambiguous. The CDR3 sequence is 12 residues long. V was cut by 5 bases and J by 7 bases, with 9 bases left in between. The CDR3 loop reads CASSVLENTIYF. The CDR3 DNA reads as TGTGCCAGCAGTGTCCTTGAGAACACCATATATTTT.

This clonotype was recorded a few times. This chain joins TRBV28 and TRBJ1-1; D remains ambiguous. V was clipped by 2 bases and J by 5 bases, with 6 bases between them. CDR3 size: 12 residues. The V gene's germline CDR1 is MDHEN and CDR2 SYDVKM. Here the CDR3 DNA reads TGTGCCAGCAGTTTAAGTCTAACTGAAGCTTTCTTT. Protein product: CASSLSLTEAFF. Using reference TRBV28 and TRBJ1-1 for the parts outside the CDR3, the full variable domain is DVKVTQSSRYLVKRTGEKVFLECVQDMDHENMFWYRQDPGLGLRLIYFSYDVKMKEKGDIPEGYSVSREKKERFSLILESASTNQTSMYLCASSLSLTEAFFGQGTRLTVV.

This clonotype has a handful of counts. The chain couples TRBV10-3 to TRBJ1-2; D gene unclear. Trimming left V 4 bases short and J 2 bases short, with 5 bases between. Germline CDR1 and CDR2: ENHRY and SYGVKD. The CDR3 covers 12 residues. CDR3 residues: CAISGGNYGYTF. The CDR3 DNA is TGTGCCATCAGTGGCGGAAACTATGGCTACACCTTC.

The V and J genes are TRBV7-3 and TRBJ1-1; a weak D match, TRBD1 (5 bases). Between the trimmed V and J ends, which lost 5 bases and 0 bases, there was a span of 13 bases. The germline V gene has CDR1 SGHTA and CDR2 FQGTGA. CDR3 length: 15 amino acids. The CDR3 sequence: CASSAQGTMNTEAFF. The CDR3 DNA is TGTGCCAGCAGCGCCCAGGGAACTATGAACACTGAAGCTTTCTTT.

This clonotype was observed a few times. This chain connects TRBV12-3 or TRBV12-4 to TRBJ1-4; perhaps TRBD1 as D (6 bases). V was trimmed by 4 bases and J by 5 bases, leaving 11 bases between them. The CDR3 has 14 amino acids. The CDR3 here is CASSYRVRNEKLFF. The DNA of the CDR3 is TGTGCCAGCAGTTACAGGGTACGCAATGAAAAACTGTTTTTT.

The rearrangement links TRBV6-6 to TRBJ2-2; 8 bases line up with TRBD2. The CDR3 totals 15 residues. Per germline, CDR1 MNHNY and CDR2 SVGAGI (reference sequence). V trimming: 6 bases; J trimming: 2 bases; junction bases outside the gene matches: 5. The CDR3 protein is CASRISGTNTGELFF. DNA of the CDR3: TGTGCCAGCAGAATTAGCGGGACCAACACCGGGGAGCTGTTTTTT.

The CDR3 loop is CASRLQVWGTDTQYF. In nucleotides, the CDR3 is TGCGCCAGCAGACTACAGGTTTGGGGCACAGATACGCAGTATTTT. This rearrangement joins TRBV5-1 to TRBJ2-3; D is perhaps TRBD1 (5 bases). In germline, CDR1 is SGHRS, CDR2 YFSETQ. Deletions cut 5 bases from V and 1 base from J, with 14 bases between. The CDR3 length is 15 residues.

This clonotype was recorded a few times. The rearrangement links TRBV3-1 to TRBJ1-2, with 8 nucleotides matching TRBD1. The CDR3 contains 17 residues. V lost 0 bases and J lost 5; bases outside the gene matches: 11. The germline V gene has CDR1 LGHDT and CDR2 YNNKEL (reference sequence). As DNA, the CDR3 is TGTGCCAGCAGCCAAGATCCCGGACAGGGAGGTCATTATGGCTACACCTTC. Its protein product is CASSQDPGQGGHYGYTF.

The chain links TRBV12-3 or TRBV12-4 to TRBJ2-2; no definite D call. V was pared by 2 bases and J by 5 bases, with 15 bases between. There are 16 residues in the CDR3. CDR3 DNA sequence: TGTGCCAGCAGTTTAACGTCCATGGCAAAAACCGGGGAGCTGTTTTTT. This gives the protein CASSLTSMAKTGELFF.

The gene calls are TRBV7-2 and TRBJ2-1; unclear D gene. V lost 5 bases to trimming and J lost 5 bases, with 16 bases between them. Germline CDR1 and CDR2: SGHTA and FQGNSA. The length of the CDR3 is 15 residues. CDR3 loop: CASSPMRSPNNEQFF. The CDR3 DNA reads TGTGCCAGCAGCCCCATGCGTAGCCCAAACAATGAGCAGTTCTTC.

This clonotype was seen a handful of times. This chain connects TRBV7-8 to TRBJ2-3; D call uncertain. V was pared by 5 bases and J by 0 bases, with 9 bases between. CDR1 and CDR2 from the germline V gene are SGHVS and FQNEAQ. The CDR3 covers 14 residues. CDR3 sequence: CASSPNLSTDTQYF. The CDR3 DNA reads as TGTGCCAGCAGCCCCAACTTGAGCACAGATACGCAGTATTTT.

This clonotype was counted only a few times. This rearrangement joins TRBV20-1 to TRBJ1-2; 7 positions agree with TRBD1. Germline V lookup: CDR1 DFQATT, CDR2 SNEGSKA (reference sequence). CDR3 length: 13 residues. Germline trimming cut 2 bases from V and 11 bases from J; bases unmatched to any gene: 11. CDR3 loop: CSARQGGRQNYTF. The CDR3 DNA reads as TGCAGTGCTAGACAGGGGGGCCGACAAAATTACACCTTC.

This clonotype was detected a few times. The V and J genes are TRBV12-3 or TRBV12-4 and TRBJ2-3; D unclear. The CDR3 has 15 amino acids. V was shortened by 1 base and J by 2 bases, with 10 bases between the two germline ends. In nucleotides, the CDR3 is TGTGCCAGCAGTTTAGTCAGAGATAACACAGATACGCAGTATTTT. Translated, it gives CASSLVRDNTDTQYF.

The chain carries TRBV29-1 and TRBJ2-4, with a possible D match to TRBD1 (6 bases). CDR1 and CDR2 (germline): SQVTM, ANQGSEA. The CDR3 extends over 13 amino acids. V shed 6 bases and J shed 9 bases, with 18 bases lying between them. The CDR3 sequence: CSVQGQSTGIQYF. In DNA form, the CDR3 reads TGCAGCGTGCAGGGGCAGTCGACGGGCATTCAGTACTTC.

This clonotype came up many times. J is TRBJ1-3 and V is TRBV29-1; TRBD1 is a possible D gene (5 bases). With 4 bases removed from V and 2 bases from J, the gap between germline ends came to 6 bases. The CDR3 runs to 12 residues. CDR1 SQVTM and CDR2 ANQGSEA come from the germline V gene. The CDR3 DNA sequence: TGCAGCGTTGCAGGGCCTGGAAACACCATATATTTT. Protein product: CSVAGPGNTIYF.

This clonotype was detected a few times. The gene calls are TRBV5-1 and TRBJ2-3; D may be TRBD2 (7 bases). This CDR3 contains 14 residues. Germline CDR1 is SGHRS and CDR2 is YFSETQ. V was cut by 2 bases and J by 2 bases, with 9 bases left in between. As DNA, the CDR3 is TGCGCCAGCAGCTTAGCGGGACACACAGATACGCAGTATTTT. As protein: CASSLAGHTDTQYF. Full variable domain (outside the CDR3, taken from reference TRBV5-1 and TRBJ2-3): KAGVTQTPRYLIKTRGQQVTLSCSPISGHRSVSWYQQTPGQGLQFLFEYFSETQRNKGNFPGRFSGRQFSNSRSEMNVSTLELGDSALYLCASSLAGHTDTQYFGPGTRLTVL.

The sample holds many counts of this clonotype. The V and J genes are TRBV6-1 and TRBJ1-4; the D gene is possibly TRBD1 (6 bases). V lost 3 bases, J lost 8 bases, and 16 bases lay in between. The CDR3 extends over 15 amino acids. Germline lookup yields CDR1 MNHNS and CDR2 SASEGT. Here the CDR3 reads CASSEAPDSPEKLFF. The CDR3 nucleotides read TGTGCCAGCAGTGAGGCCCCGGACAGTCCCGAAAAACTGTTTTTT.

The chain couples TRBV11-2 to TRBJ1-4, with D perhaps TRBD1 (5 bases). V shed 3 bases and J shed 4 bases, with 12 bases lying between them. Germline V CDR1 and CDR2: SGHAT, FQNNGV. The CDR3 runs to 15 residues. DNA of the CDR3: TGTGCCAGCAGCTTTAGGGGAACCCTTAATGAAAAACTGTTTTTT. As protein: CASSFRGTLNEKLFF.

This clonotype turned up a few times. The rearrangement links TRBV6-5 to TRBJ2-7; TRBD2 matches 10 bases. CDR1 is MNHEY and CDR2 is SVGAGI in the germline V gene. The CDR3 loop spans 15 amino acids. Unmatched junction bases numbered 7, after V lost 4 bases and J lost 4 bases. CDR3 sequence reads: CASSLTSSGSYEQYF. The CDR3 DNA reads as TGTGCCAGCAGTTTAACGTCTAGCGGGAGTTACGAGCAGTACTTC.